These T cell receptor beta chains were read from a single sample in a study of blood T cell repertoires in COVID-19. Sequencing was performed with immunoSEQ multiplex PCR; in TCRdb, only in-frame clones are kept and a portion is missing. The data show tens of thousands of clones, with 84% seen just once and about 9.1% held by the top ten. The source material was peripheral blood. Receptors originate from an elderly man with COVID-19, enrolled during active disease. Both conserved end residues are part of each CDR3.

J gene	V gene	CDR3 protein
TRBJ1-4	TRBV19	CASSPRQTDEKLFF
TRBJ1-1	TRBV19	CASSMYVGTGANTEAFF
TRBJ1-2	TRBV11-2	CASSLVRGANYGYTF
TRBJ1-1	TRBV7-9	CASSGTDRDKAFF
TRBJ1-1	TRBV6-5	CASSYRGDTEAFF
TRBJ1-2	TRBV5-4	CASSFYGQAVNYGYTF
TRBJ1-4	TRBV27	CASSPWGGVPTNEKLFF
TRBJ1-6	TRBV5-4	CASSPVASYNSPLHF
TRBJ2-1	TRBV7-2	CASSRNREEQFF
TRBJ1-1	TRBV7-9	CASSYPPLQGARTEAFF
TRBJ1-1	TRBV7-2	CASSLVQTGGTEAFF
TRBJ1-6	TRBV6-2/TRBV6-3	CASSRGQANGSPLHF
TRBJ1-1	TRBV5-4	CASSSTGAEAFF
TRBJ1-4	TRBV5-1	CASSLVGGGNEKLFF
TRBJ2-2	TRBV3-1/TRBV3-2	CASSQRRDRLTGELFF
TRBJ2-4	TRBV3-1/TRBV3-2	CASTSRGEIAKNIQYF
TRBJ1-6	TRBV5-6	CASSLMGQPNSPLHF
TRBJ2-5	TRBV9	CASSVGPSGRQETQYF
TRBJ1-3	TRBV19	CASSLAGSGNTIYF
TRBJ1-6	TRBV21-1	CASHRQGSSSYNSPLHF
TRBJ1-2	TRBV7-2	CASTSPSGRGYTF
TRBJ1-1	TRBV6-5	CASSYSIAMNTEAFF
TRBJ2-1	TRBV6-1	CASSEDTGLAGRGEQFF
TRBJ1-5	TRBV11-1	CASSLPGGPQHF
TRBJ1-4	TRBV10-2	CASRWGATNEKLFF
TRBJ2-2	TRBV12-3/TRBV12-4	CASSPVIPGELFF
TRBJ2-5	TRBV4-3	CASSQDPGRGQETQYF
TRBJ2-4	TRBV7-2	CASSFDRVGNIQYF
TRBJ2-7	TRBV4-3	CASSPSGGGFAYEQYF
TRBJ1-2	TRBV7-2	CASSFRADYGYTF
TRBJ2-3	TRBV6-5	CASRTLDGTDTQYF
TRBJ1-2	TRBV28	CASSLSAIYGYTF
TRBJ2-2	TRBV7-2	CASSPERGGELFF
TRBJ1-6	TRBV7-9	CASSLNLQPLHF
TRBJ1-5	TRBV6-5	CASSYGRVGQPQHF
TRBJ1-5	TRBV18	CASSPPGTGLGAHQPQHF
TRBJ2-5	TRBV7-6	CASSSLAGDETQYF
TRBJ2-3	TRBV29-1	CSVEGPGTATQYF
TRBJ2-6	TRBV6-2/TRBV6-3	CASSQRGGGANVLTF
TRBJ1-2	TRBV5-6	CASSPTPERKGYTF
TRBJ1-2	TRBV14	CASSQGPSNHYGYTF
TRBJ2-5	TRBV5-1	CASSLGVAGAVAETQYF
TRBJ1-3	TRBV27	CASSSGTGAFSGNTIYF
TRBJ1-2	TRBV6-6	CASRRGRDSLLYGYTF
TRBJ2-7	TRBV6-6	CASSPGDRVSEEQYF
TRBJ2-7	TRBV10-3	CAISDAQGHEQYF
TRBJ1-2	TRBV28	CASSGGAEPYYGYTF
TRBJ2-2	TRBV24-1	CATSDLQGNANTGELFF
TRBJ1-2	TRBV6-2/TRBV6-3	CASSTDNYGYTF
TRBJ2-1	TRBV4-3	CASSQEEVSGYNEQFF
TRBJ2-3	TRBV24-1	CATSDGSGSGGDTQYF
TRBJ2-5	TRBV29-1	CSVQGPSGGARVTQYF
TRBJ1-2	TRBV6-1	CASSETGRGRGYTF
TRBJ2-1	TRBV19	CASSPIGSGRAYNEQFF
TRBJ2-1	TRBV10-3	CAIRDTGSSYNEQFF
TRBJ2-7	TRBV30	CAWSVPSGGASYEQYF
TRBJ1-5	TRBV5-6	CASSFFRIRGPPSNQPQHF